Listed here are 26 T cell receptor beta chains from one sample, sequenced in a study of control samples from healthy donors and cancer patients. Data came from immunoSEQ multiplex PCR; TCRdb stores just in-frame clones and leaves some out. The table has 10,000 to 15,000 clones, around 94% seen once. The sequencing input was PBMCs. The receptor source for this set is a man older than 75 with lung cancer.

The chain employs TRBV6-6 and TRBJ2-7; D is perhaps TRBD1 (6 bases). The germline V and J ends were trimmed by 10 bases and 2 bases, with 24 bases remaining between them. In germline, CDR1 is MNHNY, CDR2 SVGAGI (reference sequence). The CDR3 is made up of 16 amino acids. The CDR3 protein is CATRGIQGMGPYEQYF. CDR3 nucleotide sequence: TGTGCCACCAGGGGAATTCAGGGGATGGGACCCTACGAGCAGTACTTC.

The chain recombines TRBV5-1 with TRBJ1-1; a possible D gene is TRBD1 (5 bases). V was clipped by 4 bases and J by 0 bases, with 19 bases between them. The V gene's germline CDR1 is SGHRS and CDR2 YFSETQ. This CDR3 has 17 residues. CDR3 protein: CASSVRVGEPLNTEAFF. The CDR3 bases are TGCGCCAGCAGCGTTCGAGTGGGGGAACCCCTGAACACTGAAGCTTTCTTT.

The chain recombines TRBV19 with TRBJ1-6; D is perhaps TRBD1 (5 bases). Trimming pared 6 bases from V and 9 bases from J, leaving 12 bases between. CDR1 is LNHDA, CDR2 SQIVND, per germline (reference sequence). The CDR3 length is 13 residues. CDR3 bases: TGTGCCAGTAGAGCCGGGGACGGTTCACCCCTCCACTTT. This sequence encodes CASRAGDGSPLHF. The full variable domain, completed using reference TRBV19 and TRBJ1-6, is DGGITQSPKYLFRKEGQNVTLSCEQNLNHDAMYWYRQDPGQGLRLIYYSQIVNDFQKGDIAEGYSVSREKKESFPLTVTSAQKNPTAFYLCASRAGDGSPLHFGNGTRLTVT.

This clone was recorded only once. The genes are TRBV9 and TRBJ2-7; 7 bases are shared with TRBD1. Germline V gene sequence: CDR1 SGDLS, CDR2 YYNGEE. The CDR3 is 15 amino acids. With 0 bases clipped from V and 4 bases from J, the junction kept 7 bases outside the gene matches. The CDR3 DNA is TGTGCCAGCAGCGTAGAAGGGGGCTGGGGATACGAGCAGTACTTC. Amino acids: CASSVEGGWGYEQYF.

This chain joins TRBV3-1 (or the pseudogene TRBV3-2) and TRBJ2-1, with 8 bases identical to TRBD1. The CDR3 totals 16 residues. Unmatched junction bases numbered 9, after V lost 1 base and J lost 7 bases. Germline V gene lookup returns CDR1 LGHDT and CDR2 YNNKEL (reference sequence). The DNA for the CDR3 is TGTGCCAGCAGCCAAGTCGGCCAGGGGGCGAGAAATGAGCAGTTCTTC. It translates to CASSQVGQGARNEQFF.

The CDR3 spells CASSKTGQEDSGAFF. In nucleotides, the CDR3 is TGTGCCAGCAGCAAGACAGGGCAGGAAGATAGTGGGGCTTTCTTT. The chain employs TRBV5-4 and TRBJ1-1; 7 bases agree with TRBD1. Germline CDR1 SGHNT, CDR2 YYREEE (reference sequence). This CDR3 comprises 15 residues. V dropped 4 bases and J dropped 11; count of bases not matched to a gene: 17.

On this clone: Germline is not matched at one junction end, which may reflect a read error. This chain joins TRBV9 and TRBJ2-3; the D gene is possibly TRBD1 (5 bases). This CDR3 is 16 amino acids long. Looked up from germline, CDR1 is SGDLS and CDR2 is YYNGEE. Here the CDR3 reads CAGSVGASPSTDTQYF. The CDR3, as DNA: TGTGCCGGCAGCGTAGGGGCTTCCCCTAGCACAGATACGCAGTATTTT.

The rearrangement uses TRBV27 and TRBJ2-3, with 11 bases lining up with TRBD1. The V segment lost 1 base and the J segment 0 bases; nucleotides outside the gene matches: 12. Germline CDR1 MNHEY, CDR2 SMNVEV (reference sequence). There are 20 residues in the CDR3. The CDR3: CASSLYKGDRGEISTDTQYF. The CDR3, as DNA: TGTGCCAGCAGTTTATATAAAGGGGACAGGGGGGAAATTAGCACAGATACGCAGTATTTT.

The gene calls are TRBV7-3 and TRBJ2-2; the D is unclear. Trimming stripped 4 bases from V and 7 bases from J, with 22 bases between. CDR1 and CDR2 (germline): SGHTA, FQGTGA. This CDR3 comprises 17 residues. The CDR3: CASSSPPSPNGHGELFF. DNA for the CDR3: TGTGCCAGCAGCTCCCCCCCCTCCCCTAACGGGCACGGGGAGCTGTTTTTT.

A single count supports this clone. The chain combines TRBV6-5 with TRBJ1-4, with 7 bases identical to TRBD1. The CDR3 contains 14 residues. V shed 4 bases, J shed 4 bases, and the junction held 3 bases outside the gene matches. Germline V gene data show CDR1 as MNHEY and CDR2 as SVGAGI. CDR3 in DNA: TGTGCCAGCAGTTCGGACAGGCGTAATGAAAAACTGTTTTTT. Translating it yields CASSSDRRNEKLFF.

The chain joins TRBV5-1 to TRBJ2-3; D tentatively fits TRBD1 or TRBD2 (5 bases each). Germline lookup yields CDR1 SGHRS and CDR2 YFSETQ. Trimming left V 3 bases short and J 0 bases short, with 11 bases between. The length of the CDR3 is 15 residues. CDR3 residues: CASSSTRDSTDTQYF. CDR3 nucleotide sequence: TGCGCCAGCAGCTCTACACGGGACAGCACAGATACGCAGTATTTT. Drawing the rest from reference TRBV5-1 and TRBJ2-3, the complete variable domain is KAGVTQTPRYLIKTRGQQVTLSCSPISGHRSVSWYQQTPGQGLQFLFEYFSETQRNKGNFPGRFSGRQFSNSRSEMNVSTLELGDSALYLCASSSTRDSTDTQYFGPGTRLTVL.

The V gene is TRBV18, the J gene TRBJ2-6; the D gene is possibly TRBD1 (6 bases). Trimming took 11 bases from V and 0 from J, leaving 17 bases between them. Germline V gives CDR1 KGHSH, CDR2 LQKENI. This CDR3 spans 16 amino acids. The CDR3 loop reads CAGAGTSSSGANVLTF. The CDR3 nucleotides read TGTGCCGGCGCCGGGACATCATCCTCTGGGGCCAACGTCCTGACTTTC.

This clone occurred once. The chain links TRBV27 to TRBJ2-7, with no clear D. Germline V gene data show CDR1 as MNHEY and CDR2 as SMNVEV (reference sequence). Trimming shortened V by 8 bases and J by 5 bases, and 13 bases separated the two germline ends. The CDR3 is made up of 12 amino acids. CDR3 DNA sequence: TGTGCCAGCGGTCTAAAGGATGACGAGCAGTACGTC. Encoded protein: CASGLKDDEQYV.

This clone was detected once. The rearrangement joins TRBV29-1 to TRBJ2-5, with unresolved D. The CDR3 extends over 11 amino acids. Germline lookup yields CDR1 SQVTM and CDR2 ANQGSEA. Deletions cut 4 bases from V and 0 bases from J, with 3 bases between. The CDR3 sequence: CSVANQETQYF. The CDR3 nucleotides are TGCAGCGTTGCAAACCAAGAGACCCAGTACTTC.

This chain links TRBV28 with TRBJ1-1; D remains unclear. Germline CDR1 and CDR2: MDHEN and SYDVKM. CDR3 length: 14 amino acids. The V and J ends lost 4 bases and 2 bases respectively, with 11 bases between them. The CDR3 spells CASSSPGRNTEAFF. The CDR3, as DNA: TGTGCCAGCAGTTCTCCGGGGAGAAACACTGAAGCTTTCTTT.

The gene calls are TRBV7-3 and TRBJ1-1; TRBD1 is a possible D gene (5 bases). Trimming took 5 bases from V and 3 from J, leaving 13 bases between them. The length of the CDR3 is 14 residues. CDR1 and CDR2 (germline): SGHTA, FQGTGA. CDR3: CASSPQGGYTEAFF. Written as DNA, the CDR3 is TGTGCCAGCAGCCCTCAGGGAGGGTACACTGAAGCTTTCTTT.

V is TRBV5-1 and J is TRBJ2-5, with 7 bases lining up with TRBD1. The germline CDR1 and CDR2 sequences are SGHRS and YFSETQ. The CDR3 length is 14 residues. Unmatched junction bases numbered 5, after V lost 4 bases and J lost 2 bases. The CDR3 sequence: CASSRGQQQETQYF. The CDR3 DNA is TGCGCCAGCAGCCGGGGACAGCAGCAAGAGACCCAGTACTTC.

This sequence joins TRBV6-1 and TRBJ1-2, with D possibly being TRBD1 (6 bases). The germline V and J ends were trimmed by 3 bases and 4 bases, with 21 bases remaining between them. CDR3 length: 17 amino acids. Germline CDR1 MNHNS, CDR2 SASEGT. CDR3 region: CASSEGTGGGRAYGYTF. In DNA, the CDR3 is TGTGCCAGCAGTGAGGGGACGGGAGGGGGGCGCGCCTATGGCTACACCTTC.

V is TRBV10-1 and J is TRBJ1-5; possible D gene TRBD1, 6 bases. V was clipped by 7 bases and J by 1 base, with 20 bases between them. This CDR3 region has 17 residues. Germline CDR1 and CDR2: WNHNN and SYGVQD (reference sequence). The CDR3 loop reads CASILQGRGRSNQPQHF. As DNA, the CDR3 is TGCGCCAGCATCTTACAGGGTCGGGGCAGGAGCAATCAGCCCCAGCATTTT.

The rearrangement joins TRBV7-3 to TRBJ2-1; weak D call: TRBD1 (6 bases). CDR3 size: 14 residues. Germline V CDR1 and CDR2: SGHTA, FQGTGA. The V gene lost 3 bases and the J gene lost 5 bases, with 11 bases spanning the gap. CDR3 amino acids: CASSFGTGNNEQFF. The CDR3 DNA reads TGTGCCAGCAGCTTCGGTACAGGGAACAATGAGCAGTTCTTC.

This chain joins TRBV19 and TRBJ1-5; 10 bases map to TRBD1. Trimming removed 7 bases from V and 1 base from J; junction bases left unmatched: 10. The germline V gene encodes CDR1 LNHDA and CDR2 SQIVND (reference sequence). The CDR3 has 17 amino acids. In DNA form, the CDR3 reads TGTGCCAGTACCAAAAGGACAGGGGGAGGGAGCAATCAGCCCCAGCATTTT. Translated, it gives CASTKRTGGGSNQPQHF.

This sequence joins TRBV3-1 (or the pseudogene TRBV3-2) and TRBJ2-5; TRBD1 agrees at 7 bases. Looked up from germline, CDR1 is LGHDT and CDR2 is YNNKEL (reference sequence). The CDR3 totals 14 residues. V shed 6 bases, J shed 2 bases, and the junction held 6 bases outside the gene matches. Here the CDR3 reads CASRHRDRQETQYF. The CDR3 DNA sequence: TGTGCCAGCAGGCACCGGGACAGACAAGAGACCCAGTACTTC.

CDR3 DNA: TGTGCCAGCAGCATCAGGGGAATCTATGGCTACACCTTC. Residues: CASSIRGIYGYTF. This rearrangement joins TRBV6-5 to TRBJ1-2, with D possibly TRBD1 on 6 matching bases. This CDR3 spans 13 amino acids. Per germline, CDR1 MNHEY and CDR2 SVGAGI. V lost 6 bases and J lost 4, with 12 bases in between.

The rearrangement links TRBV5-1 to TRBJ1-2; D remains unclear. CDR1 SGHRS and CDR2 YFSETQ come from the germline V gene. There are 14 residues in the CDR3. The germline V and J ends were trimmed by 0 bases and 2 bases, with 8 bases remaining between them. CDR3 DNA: TGCGCCAGCAGCTTGGACAGACCGAACTATGGCTACACCTTC. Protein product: CASSLDRPNYGYTF.

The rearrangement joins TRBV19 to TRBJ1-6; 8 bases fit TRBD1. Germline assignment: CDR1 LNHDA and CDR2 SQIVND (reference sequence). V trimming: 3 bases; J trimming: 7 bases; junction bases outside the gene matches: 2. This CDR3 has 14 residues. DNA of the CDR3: TGTGCCAGTAGTATCAACAGGGGGAATTCACCCCTCCACTTT. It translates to CASSINRGNSPLHF.

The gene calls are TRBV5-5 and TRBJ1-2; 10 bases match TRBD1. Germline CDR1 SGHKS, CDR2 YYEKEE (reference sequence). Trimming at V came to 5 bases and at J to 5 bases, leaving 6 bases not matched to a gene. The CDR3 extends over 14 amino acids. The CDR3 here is CASRAGTGEYGYTF. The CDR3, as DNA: TGTGCCAGCAGGGCCGGGACAGGGGAATATGGCTACACCTTC.